There are a few counts of the clone carrying this TCR beta chain. These data are taken from a study of T-cell reconstitution after alpha-beta-depleted transplantation in children. Trimming at V came to 0 bases and at J to 4 bases, leaving 11 bases not matched to a gene. The CDR3 loop spans 19 amino acids. Germline CDR1 and CDR2: LGHNA and YNFKEQ. Unique molecular identifiers were built into the TCRbeta library. TCRdb ran MiXCR on the PCR reads and lists one entry per CDR3 protein. The sample includes over 200,000 distinct CDR3 sequences, roughly 9% of them seen just once. The receptor comes from a human donor who donated a stem cell graft to a child with acute lymphoblastic leukemia. The material sequenced was PBMCs from the stem cell graft donor, taken from the stem cell graft. The chain joins TRBV4-2 to TRBJ2-3, with 12 bases that match TRBD2. CDR3 in amino acids: CASSQDYASGGAFPDTQYF. Here the CDR3 DNA reads TGTGCCAGCAGCCAAGATTATGCTAGCGGGGGGGCGTTCCCAGATACGCAGTATTTT.